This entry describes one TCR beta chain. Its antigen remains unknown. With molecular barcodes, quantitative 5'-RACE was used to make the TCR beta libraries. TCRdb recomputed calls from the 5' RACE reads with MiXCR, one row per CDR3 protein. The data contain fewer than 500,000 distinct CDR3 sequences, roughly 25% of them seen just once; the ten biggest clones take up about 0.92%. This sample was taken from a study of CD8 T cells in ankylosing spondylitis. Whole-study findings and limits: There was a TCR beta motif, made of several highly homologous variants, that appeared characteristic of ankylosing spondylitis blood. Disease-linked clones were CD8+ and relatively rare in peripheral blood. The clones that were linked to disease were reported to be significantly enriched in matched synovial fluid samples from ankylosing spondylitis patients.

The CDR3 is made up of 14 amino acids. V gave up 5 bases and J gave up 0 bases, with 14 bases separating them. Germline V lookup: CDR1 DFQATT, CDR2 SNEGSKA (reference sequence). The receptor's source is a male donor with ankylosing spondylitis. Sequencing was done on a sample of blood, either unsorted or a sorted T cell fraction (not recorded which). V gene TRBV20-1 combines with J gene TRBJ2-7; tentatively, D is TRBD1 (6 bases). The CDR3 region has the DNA TGCAGTGCTGACGGGACACTTTTCTCCTACGAGCAGTACTTC. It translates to CSADGTLFSYEQYF.